The next 27 T cell receptor beta chains were all read from a single sample in a study of regulatory T cells in long-lasting Graves disease. Time point meaning: persistent/refractory GD, antithyroid drugs over 5 years with positive TRAb. The TCR library was made from RNA that had been extracted from PBMCs in TRIzol. The authors built TCR beta libraries using iRepertoire HTBI primers and Arm-PCR of CDR3 regions. TCRdb fed the multiplex PCR reads into MiXCR, producing one record per CDR3 protein. The sample records fewer than 600,000 distinct CDR3 sequences, 22% being singletons. The sequencing here drew on peripheral blood mononuclear cells (PBMCs), taken when the disease was refractory, from a patient treated with antithyroid drugs. The receptors here all came from a female donor with Graves disease.

The CDR3 spells CASSLEGSTDTQYF. Here the CDR3 DNA reads TGTGCCAGCAGTTTGGAGGGGAGCACAGATACGCAGTATTTT. The rearrangement links TRBV28 to TRBJ2-3; possibly TRBD2 for D (6 bases). V dropped 3 bases and J dropped 0 bases, with 7 bases sitting between them. CDR3 length: 14 residues. Germline CDR1 reads MDHEN; CDR2 reads SYDVKM.

The sample holds many counts of this clonotype. The chain has TRBV27 and TRBJ2-7; D unresolved. The CDR3 spans 15 residues. The V end was cut by 0 bases, the J end by 4 bases, with 13 bases between. Germline V gene data show CDR1 as MNHEY and CDR2 as SMNVEV (reference sequence). CDR3 amino acids: CASSLSSSLYYEQYF. The CDR3 DNA follows: TGTGCCAGCAGTTTATCGAGCTCCTTATATTACGAGCAGTACTTC.

This clonotype was picked up a small number of times. It is likely a read error: a sequence one base away is far more abundant. The V and J genes are TRBV12-3 or TRBV12-4 and TRBJ2-5, with D tentatively TRBD1 or TRBD2 (5 bases each). This CDR3 is 14 amino acids long. The CDR3 protein is CASAWAAQGEAQYF. The DNA for the CDR3 is TGTGCCAGCGCTTGGGCGGCCCAGGGAGAGGCCCAGTACTTC.

This clonotype came up many times. The chain recombines TRBV12-3 or TRBV12-4 with TRBJ2-7; TRBD1 matches 7 bases. This CDR3 comprises 15 residues. The V segment lost 1 base and the J segment 6 bases; nucleotides outside the gene matches: 9. Here the CDR3 reads CASSLVWDRNSEQYF. Here the CDR3 DNA reads TGTGCCAGCAGTTTAGTGTGGGACAGAAACTCCGAGCAGTACTTC.

This clonotype was found a few times. The V gene is TRBV7-9, the J gene TRBJ2-5; D gene unclear. The germline gives CDR1 SEHNR, CDR2 FQNEAQ (reference sequence). The CDR3 contains 15 residues. The V gene lost 2 bases and the J gene lost 5 bases, with 15 bases spanning the gap. The CDR3 sequence: CASSLPRTERETQYF. As DNA, the CDR3 is TGTGCCAGCAGCTTACCTAGGACGGAACGGGAGACCCAGTACTTC.

The rearrangement joins TRBV24-1 to TRBJ1-1; D is unresolved. V was shortened by 4 bases and J by 1 base, with 6 bases between the two germline ends. The V gene's germline CDR1 is KGHDR and CDR2 SFDVKD. The CDR3 totals 13 residues. The CDR3 is CATSESQNTEAFF. The DNA for the CDR3 is TGTGCCACCAGTGAATCTCAGAACACTGAAGCTTTCTTT.

The V gene is TRBV7-3, the J gene TRBJ1-6; D gene unclear. V dropped 3 bases and J dropped 8 bases, with 14 bases sitting between them. The CDR3 covers 15 residues. Germline CDR1 SGHTA, CDR2 FQGTGA. The CDR3 loop is CASSFAGEVDSPLHF. CDR3 in DNA: TGTGCCAGCAGCTTTGCCGGGGAGGTTGATTCACCCCTCCACTTT. The variable domain in full, with the rest retrieved from reference TRBV7-3 and TRBJ1-6, is GAGVSQTPSNKVTEKGKYVELRCDPISGHTALYWYRQSLGQGPEFLIYFQGTGAADDSGLPNDRFFAVRPEGSVSTLKIQRTERGDSAVYLCASSFAGEVDSPLHFGNGTRLTVT.

The rearrangement joins TRBV20-1 to TRBJ2-2; D uncertain. The length of the CDR3 is 15 residues. Germline CDR1 DFQATT, CDR2 SNEGSKA (reference sequence). The germline V and J ends were trimmed by 0 bases and 0 bases, with 8 bases remaining between them. CDR3 sequence reads: CSARDLVSNTGELFF. The CDR3, as DNA: TGCAGTGCTAGAGATCTGGTGTCGAACACCGGGGAGCTGTTTTTT.

This clonotype occurred many times. V and J are TRBV6-1 and TRBJ2-4; weak D call: TRBD2 (5 bases). This CDR3 is built from 17 residues. Germline assignment: CDR1 MNHNS and CDR2 SASEGT. V dropped 2 bases and J dropped 0 bases, with 14 bases sitting between them. The CDR3 sequence is CASSESRGILAKNIQYF. CDR3 coding DNA: TGTGCCAGCAGTGAATCTCGGGGAATTCTAGCCAAAAACATTCAGTACTTC.

This clonotype showed up just once. Being one base from a much bigger clone, this may be a read error. The chain combines TRBV6-1 with TRBJ2-5; D is ambiguous. The CDR3 length is 13 residues. V was cut by 6 bases and J by 0 bases, with 8 bases left in between. Germline V CDR1 and CDR2: MNHNS, SASEGT. The CDR3 DNA reads TGTGCCAGCAGGCAAATGAACCAAGAGACCCAGTACTTC. It is translated as CASRQMNQETQYF.

This clonotype was observed at least ten times. CDR3 sequence reads: CASSFKTGQETQYF. Here the CDR3 DNA reads TGTGCCAGCAGCTTTAAAACAGGGCAAGAGACCCAGTACTTC. The V and J genes are TRBV13 and TRBJ2-5; a possible D gene is TRBD1 (6 bases). V lost 3 bases and J lost 2, with 10 bases in between. This CDR3 spans 14 amino acids. Germline CDR1 is PRHDT and CDR2 is FYEKMQ (reference sequence).

The rearrangement uses TRBV19 and TRBJ1-1, with D perhaps matching TRBD1 (6 bases). V lost 6 bases and J lost 1, with 12 bases in between. The length of the CDR3 is 14 residues. The germline V gene has CDR1 LNHDA and CDR2 SQIVND (reference sequence). The CDR3 nucleotides read TGTGCCAGTAGCTACGCGGACAGGAACACTGAAGCTTTCTTT. It encodes CASSYADRNTEAFF. The full variable domain, with the rest looked up from reference TRBV19 and TRBJ1-1, is DGGITQSPKYLFRKEGQNVTLSCEQNLNHDAMYWYRQDPGQGLRLIYYSQIVNDFQKGDIAEGYSVSREKKESFPLTVTSAQKNPTAFYLCASSYADRNTEAFFGQGTRLTVV.

This clonotype was counted ten times or more. The J gene is TRBJ1-6, the V gene TRBV11-2; TRBD1 agrees at 9 bases. The CDR3 is 14 amino acids. Unmatched junction bases numbered 4, after V lost 5 bases and J lost 8 bases. The germline V gene encodes CDR1 SGHAT and CDR2 FQNNGV. CDR3 nucleotide sequence: TGTGCCAGCAGCCAACAGGGGGCATATTCACCCCTCCACTTT. Protein product: CASSQQGAYSPLHF. Looking up the rest from reference TRBV11-2 and TRBJ1-6 gives the full variable domain: EAGVAQSPRYKIIEKRQSVAFWCNPISGHATLYWYQQILGQGPKLLIQFQNNGVVDDSQLPKDRFSAERLKGVDSTLKIQPAKLEDSAVYLCASSQQGAYSPLHFGNGTRLTVT.

This clonotype was counted only a few times. V and J are TRBV6-1 and TRBJ2-7, with a weak D call TRBD2 (6 bases). Germline-derived CDR1 and CDR2 are MNHNS and SASEGT. Between the trimmed V and J ends, which lost 6 bases and 4 bases, there was a span of 19 bases. The CDR3 totals 15 residues. CDR3 nucleotides: TGTGCCAGCAGCCAAACGCGGGGTAATTTTTACGAGCAGTACTTC. It codes for CASSQTRGNFYEQYF.

There are a few counts of this clonotype. The CDR3 region is CASSLGQRNLPSSYGYTF. The CDR3 DNA follows: TGTGCCAGCAGCCTCGGACAGCGCAACCTTCCCTCCTCCTATGGCTACACCTTC. This chain joins TRBV7-2 and TRBJ1-2, with a possible D match to TRBD1 (6 bases). V lost 5 bases to trimming and J lost 4 bases, with 26 bases between them. The CDR3 has 18 amino acids. Germline loops: CDR1 SGHTA, CDR2 FQGNSA.

The rearrangement uses TRBV5-1 and TRBJ1-1; unclear D gene. CDR1 and CDR2 from the germline V gene are SGHRS and YFSETQ. The CDR3 length is 16 residues. V lost 0 bases and J lost 1, with 13 bases in between. The CDR3 protein is CASSLGWGSWNTEAFF. CDR3 DNA: TGCGCCAGCAGCTTGGGGTGGGGTAGCTGGAACACTGAAGCTTTCTTT.

This clonotype was detected a few times. The V and J genes are TRBV27 and TRBJ2-7; D gene uncertain. Trimming removed 6 bases at V and 2 bases at J, with 14 bases between. Germline V gene sequence: CDR1 MNHEY, CDR2 SMNVEV (reference sequence). The CDR3 length is 14 residues. CDR3 nucleotides: TGTGCCAGCAGCCGATCCTCCGCAACCTACGAGCAGTACTTC. Its translation is CASSRSSATYEQYF.

This clonotype was counted many times. V is TRBV6-1 and J is TRBJ2-7; 8 bases are shared with TRBD1. J lost 5 bases, V lost 0 bases, and 6 bases had no gene match. In germline, CDR1 is MNHNS, CDR2 SASEGT. The CDR3 is 15 residues long. The CDR3 coding sequence is TGTGCCAGCAGTGAAGCGCAGGGGGCAGGAAACGAGCAGTACTTC. Translation gives CASSEAQGAGNEQYF.

This clonotype was found a few times. The chain recombines TRBV9 with TRBJ2-1; TRBD2 agrees at 8 bases. The CDR3 contains 16 residues. The J segment lost 5 bases and the V segment lost 3 bases, leaving 10 bases of the junction unmatched. CDR1 and CDR2 (germline): SGDLS, YYNGEE. CDR3 residues: CASSGDSGGLNNEQFF. In DNA form, the CDR3 reads TGTGCCAGCAGCGGAGACTCGGGGGGGCTAAACAATGAGCAGTTCTTC.

A word on this clonotype: It differs at one base from a far larger clone, so likely a read error. The rearrangement joins TRBV9 to TRBJ2-1; 11 bases agree with TRBD2. Trimming at V came to 3 bases and at J to 10 bases, leaving 9 bases not matched to a gene. CDR3 length equals 15 residues. Germline V gene lookup returns CDR1 SGDLS and CDR2 YYNGEE. The CDR3 DNA follows: TGTGCCAGCAGCGGGGCTACTAGCGGGAGTTACGAGCAGTTCTTC. Protein sequence: CASSGATSGSYEQFF. The full variable domain, with the rest looked up from reference TRBV9 and TRBJ2-1, is DSGVTQTPKHLITATGQRVTLRCSPRSGDLSVYWYQQSLDQGLQFLIQYYNGEERAKGNILERFSAQQFPDLHSELNLSSLELGDSALYFCASSGATSGSYEQFFGPGTRLTVL.

This rearrangement joins TRBV5-5 to TRBJ1-6; a weak D match, TRBD1 (6 bases). CDR1 and CDR2 from the germline V gene are SGHKS and YYEKEE (reference sequence). Deletions cut 0 bases from V and 7 bases from J, with 11 bases between. This CDR3 spans 15 amino acids. The CDR3 sequence is CASSLGGAQNSPLHF. CDR3 nucleotide sequence: TGTGCCAGCAGCTTGGGGGGGGCGCAAAATTCACCCCTCCACTTT. The complete variable domain, with remaining parts taken from reference TRBV5-5 and TRBJ1-6, reads DAGVTQSPTHLIKTRGQQVTLRCSPISGHKSVSWYQQVLGQGPQFIFQYYEKEERGRGNFPDRFSARQFPNYSSELNVNALLLGDSALYLCASSLGGAQNSPLHFGNGTRLTVT.

J is TRBJ2-1 and V is TRBV2; possible D gene TRBD2, 6 bases. This CDR3 is 17 amino acids long. The V end was cut by 7 bases, the J end by 0 bases, with 19 bases between. CDR1 and CDR2 (germline): SNHLY, FYNNEI. The CDR3 sequence is CASTAGILAASYNEQFF. The DNA of the CDR3 is TGTGCCAGCACGGCAGGGATACTAGCTGCCTCCTACAATGAGCAGTTCTTC.

The table lists this clonotype with a few counts. The V gene is TRBV30, the J gene TRBJ1-4, with no clear D. The CDR3 runs to 13 residues. V lost 2 bases, J lost 0 bases, and 4 bases lay in between. In germline, CDR1 is GTSNPN, CDR2 SVGIG (reference sequence). CDR3 sequence (DNA): TGTGCCTGGAGTATGACAACTAATGAAAAACTGTTTTTT. This sequence encodes CAWSMTTNEKLFF.

This clonotype showed up many times. V gene TRBV6-1 combines with J gene TRBJ2-5, with 8 bases matching TRBD2. This CDR3 has 15 amino acids. J lost 3 bases, V lost 7 bases, and 10 bases had no gene match. The germline gives CDR1 MNHNS, CDR2 SASEGT. The chain's CDR3 is CASNSAGGGEETQYF. The CDR3 DNA follows: TGTGCCAGCAACAGCGCGGGGGGCGGAGAAGAGACCCAGTACTTC.

Many counts were recorded for this clonotype. The junction departs from germline at one end; a sequencing error may be responsible. The genes are TRBV28 and TRBJ2-7; possible D gene TRBD2, 6 bases. CDR3 length equals 13 residues. The germline V gene encodes CDR1 MDHEN and CDR2 SYDVKM. CDR3 nucleotide sequence: TGTGCCAGCAGTGGGGGGACGGTCTACGGGCAGTACTTC. Translated: CASSGGTVYGQYF.

This clonotype was found a few times. J is TRBJ2-2 and V is TRBV18; possibly TRBD1 for D (5 bases). This CDR3 contains 16 residues. Trimming removed 2 bases at V and 3 bases at J, with 13 bases between. Looked up from germline, CDR1 is KGHSH and CDR2 is LQKENI. The CDR3 sequence is CASSPAPGYDTGELFF. The CDR3 coding sequence is TGTGCCAGCTCACCAGCCCCAGGGTACGACACCGGGGAGCTGTTTTTT.

The V call is TRBV28, the J call TRBJ2-5; TRBD1 agrees at 7 bases. This CDR3 has 13 amino acids. Germline V CDR1 and CDR2: MDHEN, SYDVKM. V dropped 6 bases and J dropped 7; count of bases not matched to a gene: 8. The CDR3 sequence: CASSGDSLGTQYF. The CDR3 DNA reads as TGTGCCAGCAGCGGGGACAGCCTAGGGACCCAGTACTTC. The entire variable domain, with the rest obtained from reference TRBV28 and TRBJ2-5, is as follows: DVKVTQSSRYLVKRTGEKVFLECVQDMDHENMFWYRQDPGLGLRLIYFSYDVKMKEKGDIPEGYSVSREKKERFSLILESASTNQTSMYLCASSGDSLGTQYFGPGTRLLVL.